The following is a T cell receptor beta chain sequence with its context. Regarding time point: blood at routine non-recurrence follow-up after resection. The data are from a study of spatial heterogeneity in lung cancer. J gave up 0 bases and V 6 bases, and 4 bases lay outside the gene matches. The V gene's germline CDR1 is KGHSH and CDR2 LQKENI. This CDR3 is 15 amino acids long. A unique molecular identifier was attached to every TCR cDNA molecule. MiXCR, applied by TCRdb to the 5' RACE reads, yields one record per CDR3 protein. The sample includes more than 75,000 distinct CDR3 sequences, approximately 19% seen only once; the top ten take just over 20%.

The sequencing here drew on PBMCs, taken at follow-up. The gene calls are TRBV18 and TRBJ2-2, with TRBD2 identical over 7 bases. The TCR sequence derives from a male donor with early-stage non-small cell lung cancer. The chain's CDR3 is CASSLGRTNTGELFF. CDR3 bases: TGTGCCAGCTCCCTCGGGAGGACGAACACCGGGGAGCTGTTTTTT.